Sequencing of this TCR beta chain was carried out in a study of T cell clones after liver transplantation. Study results and limitations: Conclusions were preliminary, with small, heterogeneous patient groups.

From germline, CDR1 is KGHSH and CDR2 LQKENI. CDR3 size: 16 residues. The V end was cut by 3 bases, the J end by 0 bases, with 14 bases between. On this clone itself: Its antigen is unidentified.

The protocol was immunoSEQ multiplex PCR, while the TCRdb copy is restricted to in-frame clones and leaves out a portion. The sample carries around 70,000 clones, around 92% recorded once. This chain connects TRBV18 to TRBJ1-1; D might be TRBD1 (5 bases). The sequencing used CD4+ T cells from blood, collected about 25 months after liver transplant. This clonotype was obtained from a human patient who received a liver transplant. Some T cells may possibly be graft donor cells. CDR3 DNA sequence: TGTGCCAGCTCACCGTGGACCAGGGTCATGAACACTGAAGCTTTCTTT. This sequence encodes CASSPWTRVMNTEAFF.